The TCR beta chain described here comes from a study of regulatory T cells in long-lasting Graves disease. Background on the study: Patients newly diagnosed with Graves' had been on antithyroid drugs for under 3 months.

iRepertoire HTBI primers and Arm-PCR of CDR3 regions built TCR beta libraries. TCRdb independently ran MiXCR on the multiplex PCR reads; one entry per CDR3 protein. The data hold approximately 210,000 distinct CDR3 sequences, with approximately 20% observed a single time. Noted time point: newly diagnosed GD, antithyroid drugs for less than 3 months. The TCR library was made from RNA that had been extracted from PBMCs in TRIzol. Graves' disease was diagnosed by American Thyroid Association guidelines. Per the germline V gene, CDR1 is SGDLS and CDR2 is YYNGEE. This CDR3 spans 15 amino acids. Unmatched junction bases numbered 3, after V lost 4 bases and J lost 0 bases. This clonotype has ten or more counts.

The TCR was taken from a female donor with Graves disease. The input for sequencing was peripheral blood mononuclear cells (PBMCs), taken at new diagnosis, from a patient treated with antithyroid drugs. The rearrangement uses TRBV9 and TRBJ2-7; 11 bases map to TRBD2. The CDR3 coding sequence is TGTGCCAGCAGCCCGGGACTAGCGGACTCCTACGAGCAGTACTTC. Protein: CASSPGLADSYEQYF.